The clone carrying this T cell receptor beta chain was recorded a few times. In the authors' methods: Estimated nucleated cell counts came from reference gene primer amplification. Sequencing was performed with immunoSEQ multiplex PCR; in TCRdb, only in-frame clones are kept and a portion is missing. V and J calls plus clone size are reproduced from that table; the DNA served to infer D and trimming. In the table there are about 190,000 clones, about 80% of which are singletons. The sample is drawn from a study of blood T cell repertoires in COVID-19. The wider study: Specimens from acute and convalescent COVID-19 originated in the United States, Italy and Spain. The cDNA or gDNA used as material had been derived from T cells, B-cell-depleted T cells, or PBMCs.

The V end lost 1 base, the J end lost 9 bases, and 10 bases lay between the germline ends. This CDR3 is 13 amino acids long. The germline CDR1 and CDR2 sequences are SGHVS and FQNEAQ. The chain has TRBV7-8 and TRBJ1-5, with a weak D call TRBD1 (5 bases). Material: peripheral blood. This receptor was taken from a man in his 60s with acute or convalescent COVID-19. Here the CDR3 DNA reads TGTGCCAGCAGCTTAGACGGGGGTCCGCCCCAGCATTTT. Translation gives CASSLDGGPPQHF.